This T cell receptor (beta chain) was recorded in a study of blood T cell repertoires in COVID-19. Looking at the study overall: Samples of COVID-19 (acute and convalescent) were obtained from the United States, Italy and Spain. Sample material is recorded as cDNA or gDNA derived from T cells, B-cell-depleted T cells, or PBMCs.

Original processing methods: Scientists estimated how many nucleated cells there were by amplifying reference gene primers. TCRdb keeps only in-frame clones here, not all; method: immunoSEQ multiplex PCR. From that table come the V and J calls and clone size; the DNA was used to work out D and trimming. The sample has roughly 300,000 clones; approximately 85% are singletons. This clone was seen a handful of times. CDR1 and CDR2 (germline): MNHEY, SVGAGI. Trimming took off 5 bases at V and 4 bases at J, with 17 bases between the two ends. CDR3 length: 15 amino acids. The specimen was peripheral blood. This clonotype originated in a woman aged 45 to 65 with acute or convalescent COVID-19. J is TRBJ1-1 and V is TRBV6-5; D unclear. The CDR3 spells CASSNQPGVGTEAFF. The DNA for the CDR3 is TGTGCCAGCAGTAACCAACCAGGTGTTGGCACTGAAGCTTTCTTT.